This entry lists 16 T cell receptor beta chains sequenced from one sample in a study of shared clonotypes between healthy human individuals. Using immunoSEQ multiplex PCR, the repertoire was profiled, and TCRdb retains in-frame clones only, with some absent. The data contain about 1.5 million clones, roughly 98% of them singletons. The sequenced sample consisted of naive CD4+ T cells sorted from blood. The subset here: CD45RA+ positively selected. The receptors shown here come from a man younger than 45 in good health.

CDR3 region: CASRSISNQPQHF. CDR3 DNA: TGTGCCAGCAGAAGCATTAGCAATCAGCCCCAGCATTTT. The gene calls are TRBV9 and TRBJ1-5; D remains ambiguous. V lost 5 bases and J 0 bases, leaving 6 bases between the germline ends. Germline lookup yields CDR1 SGDLS and CDR2 YYNGEE. The CDR3 loop spans 13 amino acids.

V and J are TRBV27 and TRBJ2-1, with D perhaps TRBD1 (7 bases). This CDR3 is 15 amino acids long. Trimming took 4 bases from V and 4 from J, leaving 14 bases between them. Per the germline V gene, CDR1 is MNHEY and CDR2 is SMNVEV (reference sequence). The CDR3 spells CASSSRDSGYNEQFF. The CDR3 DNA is TGTGCCAGCAGTTCGCGGGACAGCGGATACAATGAGCAGTTCTTC.

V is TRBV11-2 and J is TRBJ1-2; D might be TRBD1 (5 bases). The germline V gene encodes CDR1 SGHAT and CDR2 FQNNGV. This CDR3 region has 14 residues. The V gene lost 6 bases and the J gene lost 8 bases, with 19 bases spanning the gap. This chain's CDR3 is CASRPIDRRGGYTF. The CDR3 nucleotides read TGTGCCAGCAGGCCGATCGACAGACGAGGGGGCTACACCTTC.

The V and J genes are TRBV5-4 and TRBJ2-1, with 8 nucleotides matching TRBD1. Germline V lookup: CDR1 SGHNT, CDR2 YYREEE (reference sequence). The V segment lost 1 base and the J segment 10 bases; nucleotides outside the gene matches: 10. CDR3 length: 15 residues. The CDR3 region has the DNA TGTGCCAGCAGCTTGCTCGGCAGGGGGCGACACGAGCAGTTCTTC. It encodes CASSLLGRGRHEQFF.

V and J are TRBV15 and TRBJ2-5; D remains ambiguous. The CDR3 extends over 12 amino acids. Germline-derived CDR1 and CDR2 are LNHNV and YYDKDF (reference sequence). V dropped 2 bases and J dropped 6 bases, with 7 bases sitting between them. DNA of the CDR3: TGTGCCACCAGCAGATCCTCCCAGACCCAGTACTTC. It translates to CATSRSSQTQYF.

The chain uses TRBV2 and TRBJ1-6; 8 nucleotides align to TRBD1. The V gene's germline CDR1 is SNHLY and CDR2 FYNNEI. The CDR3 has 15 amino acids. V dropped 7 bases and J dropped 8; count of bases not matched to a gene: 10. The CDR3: CASTYTGQDYSPLHF. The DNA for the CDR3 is TGTGCCAGCACCTACACGGGACAGGACTATTCACCCCTCCACTTT.

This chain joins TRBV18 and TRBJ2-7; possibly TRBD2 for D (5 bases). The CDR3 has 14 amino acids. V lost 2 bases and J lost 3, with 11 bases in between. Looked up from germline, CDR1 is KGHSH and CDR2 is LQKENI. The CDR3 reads CASSPVSGIYEQYF. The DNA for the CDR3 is TGTGCCAGCTCACCAGTCTCCGGGATCTACGAGCAGTACTTC.

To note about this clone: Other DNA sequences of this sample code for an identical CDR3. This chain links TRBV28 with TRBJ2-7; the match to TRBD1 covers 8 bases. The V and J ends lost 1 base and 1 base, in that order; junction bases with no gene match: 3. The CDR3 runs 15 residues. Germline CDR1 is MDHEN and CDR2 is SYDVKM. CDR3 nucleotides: TGTGCCAGCAGTTTATTAGGGACAGGATCCTACGAGCAGTACTTC. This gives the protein CASSLLGTGSYEQYF.

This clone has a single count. The CDR3 region is CASSLAAGQPGVYGYTF. The CDR3, as DNA: TGTGCCAGCAGCTTGGCGGCAGGTCAGCCCGGGGTCTATGGCTACACCTTC. The chain is built from TRBV5-5 and TRBJ1-2; D is unresolved. Trimming left V 0 bases short and J 4 bases short, with 19 bases between. Germline CDR1 SGHKS, CDR2 YYEKEE (reference sequence). This CDR3 spans 17 amino acids.

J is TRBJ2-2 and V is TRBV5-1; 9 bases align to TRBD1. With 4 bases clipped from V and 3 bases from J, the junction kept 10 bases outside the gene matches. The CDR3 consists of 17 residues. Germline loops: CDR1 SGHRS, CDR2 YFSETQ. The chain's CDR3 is CASSPLPQGADTGELFF. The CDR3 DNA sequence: TGCGCCAGCAGCCCACTCCCACAGGGGGCCGACACCGGGGAGCTGTTTTTT.

The CDR3 DNA reads TGTGCCAGCAGGCCCACAGGCGCAACTAATGAAAAACTGTTTTTT. Translating gives CASRPTGATNEKLFF. V and J are TRBV2 and TRBJ1-4; D may be TRBD1 (5 bases). CDR1 is SNHLY, CDR2 FYNNEI, per germline. CDR3 size: 15 residues. V lost 6 bases and J lost 0, with 11 bases in between.

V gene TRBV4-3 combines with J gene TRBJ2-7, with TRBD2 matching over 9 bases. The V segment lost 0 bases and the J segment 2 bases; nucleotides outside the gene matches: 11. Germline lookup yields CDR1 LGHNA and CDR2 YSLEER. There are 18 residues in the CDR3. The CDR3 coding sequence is TGCGCCAGCAGCCAAGACCCGGCGGGAGGGTCAGTAACCTACGAGCAGTACTTC. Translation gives CASSQDPAGGSVTYEQYF.

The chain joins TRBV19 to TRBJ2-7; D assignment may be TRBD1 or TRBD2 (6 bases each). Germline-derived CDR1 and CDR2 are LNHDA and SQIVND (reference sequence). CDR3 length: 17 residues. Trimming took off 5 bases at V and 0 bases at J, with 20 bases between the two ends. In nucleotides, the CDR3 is TGTGCCAGTAGTCTCAAACTACGGAGGGGGGCCTCCTACGAGCAGTACTTC. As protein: CASSLKLRRGASYEQYF.

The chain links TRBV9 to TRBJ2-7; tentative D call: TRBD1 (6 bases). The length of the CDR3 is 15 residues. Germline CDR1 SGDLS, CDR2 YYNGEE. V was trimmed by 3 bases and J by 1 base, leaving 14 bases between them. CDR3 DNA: TGTGCCAGCAGCGCCCAACAGGGAAGGTCCTACGAGCAGTACTTC. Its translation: CASSAQQGRSYEQYF.

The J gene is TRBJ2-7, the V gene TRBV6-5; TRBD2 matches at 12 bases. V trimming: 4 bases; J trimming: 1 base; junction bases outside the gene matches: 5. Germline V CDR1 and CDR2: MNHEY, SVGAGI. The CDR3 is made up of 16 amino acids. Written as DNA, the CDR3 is TGTGCCAGCAGTTCTGCGACTAGCGGGAGTTCCTACGAGCAGTACTTC. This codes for CASSSATSGSSYEQYF.

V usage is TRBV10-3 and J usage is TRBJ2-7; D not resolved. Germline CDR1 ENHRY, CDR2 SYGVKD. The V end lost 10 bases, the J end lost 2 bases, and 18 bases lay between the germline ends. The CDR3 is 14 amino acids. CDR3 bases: TGTGCCACCAGGTGGGATCATGCTACCTACGAGCAGTACTTC. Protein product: CATRWDHATYEQYF.